A single sample gave rise to the 30 T cell receptor beta chains below, sequenced in a study of T cell responses to AZD1222 COVID-19 vaccine. Libraries were prepared by immunoSEQ multiplex PCR; TCRdb keeps only in-frame clonotypes and omits some of them. Of about 140,000 clones listed, 90% to 95% were seen once; the top ten hold about 3.8%. This specimen was peripheral blood, taken 28 days after the second AZD1222 dose. These receptors came from an adult who received the AZD1222 COVID-19 vaccine.

The rearrangement joins TRBV6-5 to TRBJ2-6, with 8 bases matching TRBD1. This CDR3 is built from 15 residues. Per germline, CDR1 MNHEY and CDR2 SVGAGI. The V and J ends lost 6 bases and 4 bases, in that order; junction bases with no gene match: 5. In nucleotides, the CDR3 is TGTGCCAGCAGACGACAGGGGTCCGGGGCCAACGTCCTGACTTTC. Protein product: CASRRQGSGANVLTF.

CDR3 region: CATSRDRGLVGIQYF. The CDR3 DNA is TGTGCCACCAGCAGAGACAGGGGGCTGGTTGGCATTCAGTACTTC. V and J are TRBV15 and TRBJ2-4, with 8 bases identical to TRBD1. The CDR3 runs to 15 residues. V was pared by 0 bases and J by 9 bases, with 7 bases of the junction left unmatched. Looked up from germline, CDR1 is LNHNV and CDR2 is YYDKDF (reference sequence).

The rearrangement links TRBV7-3 to TRBJ2-3; TRBD2 agrees at 8 bases. V gave up 3 bases and J gave up 8 bases; unmatched junction bases: 10. Germline V gives CDR1 SGHTA, CDR2 FQGTGA. The CDR3 totals 15 residues. The CDR3: CASSFNSGKGATQYF. The CDR3 DNA is TGTGCCAGCAGCTTCAATAGCGGGAAAGGAGCTACGCAGTATTTT.

Written as DNA, the CDR3 is TGTGCCAGCAGTCGGGACGCTCCAGGAACGAACACTGAAGCTTTCTTT. It encodes CASSRDAPGTNTEAFF. The chain couples TRBV9 to TRBJ1-1, with D tentatively TRBD1 (5 bases). The germline V gene encodes CDR1 SGDLS and CDR2 YYNGEE. Trimming took 5 bases from V and 1 from J, leaving 18 bases between them. The CDR3 totals 16 residues.

The chain has TRBV27 and TRBJ1-1; a possible D gene is TRBD1 (5 bases). This CDR3 region has 14 residues. The germline V gene has CDR1 MNHEY and CDR2 SMNVEV (reference sequence). The V gene lost 1 base and the J gene lost 5 bases, with 11 bases spanning the gap. In DNA form, the CDR3 reads TGTGCCAGCAGTTTATATGAGGGACGGACTGAAGCTTTCTTT. It encodes CASSLYEGRTEAFF.

V gene TRBV28 combines with J gene TRBJ1-2; TRBD1 agrees at 8 bases. Germline V gene data show CDR1 as MDHEN and CDR2 as SYDVKM. J lost 0 bases, V lost 9 bases, and 6 bases had no gene match. This CDR3 has 14 residues. The CDR3 spells CASRTGGANYGYTF. CDR3 DNA: TGTGCCAGTAGAACAGGGGGAGCTAACTATGGCTACACCTTC.

This clone has more than one count but fewer than ten. This rearrangement joins TRBV4-2 to TRBJ2-6; D is perhaps TRBD1 or TRBD2 (5 bases each). CDR1 LGHNA and CDR2 YNFKEQ come from the germline V gene. The CDR3 spans 19 residues. V gave up 4 bases and J gave up 1 base, with 20 bases separating them. CDR3 region: CASSPPGPLGESGANVLTF. The CDR3 nucleotides are TGTGCCAGCAGCCCTCCGGGACCCTTAGGGGAGTCTGGGGCCAACGTCCTGACTTTC.

V usage is TRBV19 and J usage is TRBJ1-5; a weak D match, TRBD1 (6 bases). CDR1 and CDR2 (germline): LNHDA, SQIVND (reference sequence). Deletions cut 5 bases from V and 4 bases from J, with 9 bases between. The CDR3 runs to 13 residues. CDR3 residues: CASSVQGNQPQHF. The CDR3 DNA is TGTGCCAGTAGTGTTCAGGGGAATCAGCCCCAGCATTTT.

The V gene is TRBV3-1 (or the pseudogene TRBV3-2), the J gene TRBJ1-1; D unclear. Germline V gives CDR1 LGHDT, CDR2 YNNKEL (reference sequence). The CDR3 has 14 residues. V was pared by 1 base and J by 0 bases, with 6 bases between. This CDR3 is CASSQGSVNTEAFF. CDR3 DNA: TGTGCCAGCAGCCAAGGCTCTGTGAACACTGAAGCTTTCTTT.

CDR3 bases: TGTGCCAGCAGTTCCCGACTCCTGCGTGCAGATACGCAGTATTTT. It specifies CASSSRLLRADTQYF. J is TRBJ2-3 and V is TRBV28; D is ambiguous. With 4 bases removed from V and 4 bases from J, the gap between germline ends came to 15 bases. The CDR3 has 15 residues. CDR1 and CDR2 (germline): MDHEN, SYDVKM.

This chain joins TRBV5-1 and TRBJ1-1; 11 nucleotides match TRBD1. The V segment lost 0 bases and the J segment 4 bases; nucleotides outside the gene matches: 2. Germline V CDR1 and CDR2: SGHRS, YFSETQ. The CDR3 is 15 residues long. CDR3 DNA: TGCGCCAGCAGCTTGGATGGGACAGGGGGCACTGAAGCTTTCTTT. Translating it yields CASSLDGTGGTEAFF.

This sequence joins TRBV27 and TRBJ1-1; TRBD1 might be the D (5 bases). Trimming pared 5 bases from V and 3 bases from J, leaving 16 bases between. Per the germline V gene, CDR1 is MNHEY and CDR2 is SMNVEV (reference sequence). This CDR3 comprises 15 residues. For the CDR3, the DNA is TGTGCCAGCAGTCTCCAGGTGGGGCCAGACACTGAAGCTTTCTTT. It specifies CASSLQVGPDTEAFF.

The chain employs TRBV6-6 and TRBJ1-2; D is possibly TRBD1 (5 bases). The CDR3 consists of 18 residues. Trimming removed 5 bases at V and 0 bases at J, with 22 bases between. Germline CDR1 reads MNHNY; CDR2 reads SVGAGI (reference sequence). In DNA, the CDR3 is TGTGCCAGCAGTCAATTTCATGAGAGGCGCAGGGCTAACTATGGCTACACCTTC. Translating gives CASSQFHERRRANYGYTF.

This rearrangement joins TRBV19 to TRBJ2-2, with TRBD1 matching 8 bases. Per the germline V gene, CDR1 is LNHDA and CDR2 is SQIVND (reference sequence). The CDR3 runs to 16 residues. Germline trimming cut 3 bases from V and 7 bases from J; bases unmatched to any gene: 10. The CDR3 region is CASSITGTGMIGELFF. In DNA form, the CDR3 reads TGTGCCAGTAGTATTACCGGGACAGGAATGATCGGGGAGCTGTTTTTT.

The rearrangement links TRBV6-5 to TRBJ1-5; D remains ambiguous. The CDR3 length is 15 residues. V was shortened by 4 bases and J by 7 bases, with 17 bases between the two germline ends. Germline V CDR1 and CDR2: MNHEY, SVGAGI. In DNA form, the CDR3 reads TGTGCCAGCAGTTCTCTCCCGGACCTAAGGCAGCCCCAGCATTTT. Amino acids: CASSSLPDLRQPQHF.

This sequence joins TRBV4-1 and TRBJ1-4; 7 positions match TRBD1. J was trimmed by 5 bases and V by 0 bases; bases with no gene match: 6. Germline V gives CDR1 MGHRA, CDR2 YSYEKL. The CDR3 sequence is 16 residues long. CDR3 bases: TGCGCCAGCAGCCAAGATAGGGGGCGGACGAATGAAAAACTGTTTTTT. This gives the protein CASSQDRGRTNEKLFF.

V is TRBV4-1 and J is TRBJ2-5; D gene uncertain. The V and J ends lost 0 bases and 7 bases respectively, with 15 bases between them. In germline, CDR1 is MGHRA, CDR2 YSYEKL. This CDR3 comprises 15 residues. This chain's CDR3 is CASSQELSLRGTQYF. The CDR3 DNA is TGCGCCAGCAGCCAAGAGTTGTCCCTCCGCGGGACCCAGTACTTC.

V and J are TRBV2 and TRBJ2-3, with 8 bases fitting TRBD2. The CDR3 consists of 17 residues. From germline, CDR1 is SNHLY and CDR2 FYNNEI. The junction had 12 bases not matched to a gene; V was cut back by 4 bases and J by 3 bases. The CDR3 coding sequence is TGTGCCAGCAGTGCCCGCGGGAGCGGGAGAGGTACAGATACGCAGTATTTT. This encodes CASSARGSGRGTDTQYF.

V and J are TRBV6-5 and TRBJ1-6, with a possible D match to TRBD1 (6 bases). The CDR3 contains 15 residues. The germline V and J ends were trimmed by 6 bases and 9 bases, with 18 bases remaining between them. Germline loops: CDR1 MNHEY, CDR2 SVGAGI. The CDR3 loop reads CASRGPRDISSPLHF. The CDR3 DNA follows: TGTGCCAGCAGGGGACCCAGGGACATAAGTTCACCCCTCCACTTT.

This clone was seen more than once but under ten times. The rearrangement joins TRBV19 to TRBJ2-5, with TRBD1 identical over 7 bases. The length of the CDR3 is 13 residues. Germline-derived CDR1 and CDR2 are LNHDA and SQIVND (reference sequence). Losses at the gene ends were 10 bases for V and 5 bases for J; bases not matched to a gene: 10. The CDR3 nucleotides read TGTGCCACCAGACAGGGTAACGGGGAGACCCAGTACTTC. This encodes CATRQGNGETQYF.

The chain joins TRBV27 to TRBJ2-5; TRBD1 or TRBD2 may be the D gene (5 bases each). V gave up 6 bases and J gave up 7 bases, with 15 bases separating them. Per the germline V gene, CDR1 is MNHEY and CDR2 is SMNVEV (reference sequence). This CDR3 has 13 amino acids. In nucleotides, the CDR3 is TGTGCCAGCAGCAAAACTAGGGGTAGGACCCAGTACTTC. This encodes CASSKTRGRTQYF.

Only one count was recorded for this clone. The chain uses TRBV15 and TRBJ1-1; D gene uncertain. Trimming shortened V by 1 base and J by 10 bases, and 13 bases separated the two germline ends. The CDR3 has 13 amino acids. Per the germline V gene, CDR1 is LNHNV and CDR2 is YYDKDF (reference sequence). This chain's CDR3 is CATSRVWQKGAFF. CDR3 DNA: TGTGCCACCAGCAGAGTCTGGCAAAAGGGAGCTTTCTTT.

The chain employs TRBV6-5 and TRBJ2-7, with 13 bases fitting TRBD2. Germline V gene data show CDR1 as MNHEY and CDR2 as SVGAGI. The CDR3 has 15 residues. V shed 7 bases, J shed 6 bases, and the junction held 9 bases outside the gene matches. CDR3 sequence: CASKLLAGGPGEQYF. CDR3 coding DNA: TGTGCCAGCAAGCTACTAGCGGGAGGGCCCGGCGAGCAGTACTTC.

V is TRBV27 and J is TRBJ2-3, with D possibly being TRBD1 or TRBD2 (5 bases each). This CDR3 is built from 14 residues. Germline values: CDR1 MNHEY, CDR2 SMNVEV (reference sequence). The ends were cut back, 4 bases at V and 0 bases at J, with 8 bases in the middle. The CDR3 reads CASSSWGSTDTQYF. CDR3 bases: TGTGCCAGCAGTTCTTGGGGGAGCACAGATACGCAGTATTTT.

The rearrangement joins TRBV7-2 to TRBJ2-3; 11 bases map to TRBD2. From germline, CDR1 is SGHTA and CDR2 FQGNSA. This CDR3 comprises 19 residues. V was clipped by 2 bases and J by 5 bases; unmatched bases: 15. The CDR3 protein is CASSLILAGASVRGDTQYF. The CDR3 DNA reads TGTGCCAGCAGCTTAATACTAGCGGGAGCCTCGGTGAGAGGAGATACGCAGTATTTT.

The chain has TRBV15 and TRBJ2-3, with 7 nucleotides matching TRBD1. The CDR3 totals 16 residues. The germline V gene has CDR1 LNHNV and CDR2 YYDKDF (reference sequence). V gave up 5 bases and J gave up 1 base; unmatched junction bases: 9. The CDR3 loop reads CATSDRDREGTDTQYF. The CDR3 DNA sequence: TGTGCCACCAGCGATCGGGACAGAGAGGGCACAGATACGCAGTATTTT.

The rearrangement uses TRBV4-2 and TRBJ2-1; 12 bases match TRBD2. Germline-derived CDR1 and CDR2 are LGHNA and YNFKEQ. This CDR3 is built from 14 residues. V lost 3 bases and J lost 10; bases outside the gene matches: 4. The CDR3 coding sequence is TGTGCCAGCAGCCAGGGTGGGACTAGCGGGGAGCAGTTCTTC. It codes for CASSQGGTSGEQFF.

The chain is built from TRBV7-2 and TRBJ2-1; 8 nucleotides align to TRBD2. CDR3 length: 15 amino acids. After removal of 2 bases from V and 4 bases from J, the junction contained 4 bases not matched to a gene. The V gene's germline CDR1 is SGHTA and CDR2 FQGNSA. The CDR3 sequence is CASSLIAGPYNEQFF. The CDR3 bases are TGTGCCAGCAGCTTAATAGCGGGACCTTACAATGAGCAGTTCTTC.

The chain joins TRBV24-1 to TRBJ1-1; no definite D call. V was trimmed by 6 bases and J by 5 bases, leaving 12 bases between them. The CDR3 consists of 13 residues. Germline V gene sequence: CDR1 KGHDR, CDR2 SFDVKD. CDR3 in amino acids: CATSPEGGTEAFF. CDR3 DNA sequence: TGTGCCACCAGTCCTGAGGGAGGGACTGAAGCTTTCTTT.

This clone appeared once. The V call is TRBV20-1, the J call TRBJ1-4, with unresolved D. This CDR3 is 13 amino acids long. Germline V lookup: CDR1 DFQATT, CDR2 SNEGSKA (reference sequence). V was pared by 3 bases and J by 8 bases, with 13 bases between. The CDR3 coding sequence is TGCAGTGCTAGTATGCAGGTTGGAGAAAAACTGTTTTTT. Its protein product is CSASMQVGEKLFF.